These 7 T cell receptor beta chains were sequenced from one sample in a study of T cell responses to AZD1222 COVID-19 vaccine. Sequencing was performed with immunoSEQ multiplex PCR; in TCRdb, only in-frame clones are kept and a portion is missing. The profile shows some 170,000 clones, around nine tenths of them singletons. This specimen consisted of peripheral blood, obtained on day 0 of AZD1222 vaccination. The receptor source for this set is an adult in good health.

This clone was observed once. At one end the junction does not follow the germline gene, possibly because of a read error. The J gene is TRBJ1-5, the V gene TRBV6-5; possibly TRBD1 for D (5 bases). In germline, CDR1 is MNHEY, CDR2 SVGAGI. CDR3 size: 14 residues. The CDR3 bases are TGTGCCAGCAGTCCGGGGCCCGAGAATCGGCCCCAGCATTTT. Its translation is CASSPGPENRPQHF.

The chain employs TRBV19 and TRBJ1-5, with D uncertain. V lost 3 bases, J lost 6 bases, and 15 bases lay in between. This CDR3 region has 15 residues. CDR1 is LNHDA, CDR2 SQIVND, per germline (reference sequence). The CDR3 region is CASSISRLGLQPQHF. The CDR3 DNA reads TGTGCCAGTAGTATTTCAAGGTTGGGCCTTCAGCCCCAGCATTTT.

J is TRBJ2-7 and V is TRBV3-1 (or the pseudogene TRBV3-2); TRBD1 matches 8 bases. V gave up 0 bases and J gave up 7 bases; unmatched junction bases: 14. CDR1 LGHDT and CDR2 YNNKEL come from the germline V gene (reference sequence). The CDR3 is 17 amino acids. This chain's CDR3 is CASSQDRGGRGRGEQYF. CDR3 coding DNA: TGTGCCAGCAGCCAAGATAGGGGAGGCAGGGGGCGCGGGGAGCAGTACTTC.

This clone was seen just once. DNA for the CDR3: TGTGCCAGCAGCTACCAAGGCGGGGGGACTGAAGCTTTCTTT. Translating gives CASSYQGGGTEAFF. The chain uses TRBV7-2 and TRBJ1-1, with D possibly TRBD1 on 5 matching bases. Germline V gene lookup returns CDR1 SGHTA and CDR2 FQGNSA. Trimming took 4 bases from V and 5 from J, leaving 14 bases between them. The CDR3 extends over 14 amino acids.

The chain is built from TRBV24-1 and TRBJ1-1; 7 bases match TRBD1. Germline CDR1 and CDR2: KGHDR and SFDVKD. The CDR3 has 12 residues. The CDR3 spells CAPRQGSTEAFF. In nucleotides, the CDR3 is TGTGCTCCGAGACAGGGTAGCACTGAAGCTTTCTTT.

This chain connects TRBV11-2 to TRBJ1-4; D not resolved. The V gene's germline CDR1 is SGHAT and CDR2 FQNNGV. Trimming stripped 2 bases from V and 4 bases from J, with 11 bases between. CDR3 length: 15 amino acids. The CDR3 DNA sequence: TGTGCCAGCAGCTTAAACTCCATGAGTAATGAAAAACTGTTTTTT. Protein product: CASSLNSMSNEKLFF.

CDR3 nucleotides: TGTGCCAGCAGCATCGGGGGACTAGCGGGTTACAATGAGCAGTTCTTC. Translation: CASSIGGLAGYNEQFF. The gene calls are TRBV9 and TRBJ2-1; 12 nucleotides match TRBD2. Trimming took 4 bases from V and 4 from J; bases not matched to a gene: 6. Germline lookup yields CDR1 SGDLS and CDR2 YYNGEE. CDR3 length: 16 residues.